This TCR beta chain was observed in a study of T-cell reconstitution after alpha-beta-depleted transplantation in children. TCRbeta library preparation incorporated unique molecular identifiers. TCRdb analysed the PCR reads with MiXCR anew, one entry per CDR3 protein. This repertoire shows 300,000 or so distinct CDR3 sequences, about 10% found once; its top ten account for 10%. The CDR3 is made up of 17 amino acids. The V and J ends lost 3 bases and 1 base respectively, with 15 bases between them. Germline V gives CDR1 SEHNR, CDR2 FQNEAQ (reference sequence). Sequencing used PBMCs from the stem cell graft donor, obtained from the stem cell graft. The source of this sequence is a human donor who donated a stem cell graft to a child with SCID. J is TRBJ2-2 and V is TRBV7-9; unclear D gene. The CDR3 region has the DNA TGTGCCAGCAGCTTCCTCGGTGGCGGAATGAACACCGGGGAGCTGTTTTTT. It translates to CASSFLGGGMNTGELFF. The complete variable domain, with remaining parts taken from reference TRBV7-9 and TRBJ2-2, reads DTGVSQNPRHKITKRGQNVTFRCDPISEHNRLYWYRQTLGQGPEFLTYFQNEAQLEKSRLLSDRFSAERPKGSFSTLEIQRTEQGDSAMYLCASSFLGGGMNTGELFFGEGSRLTVL.